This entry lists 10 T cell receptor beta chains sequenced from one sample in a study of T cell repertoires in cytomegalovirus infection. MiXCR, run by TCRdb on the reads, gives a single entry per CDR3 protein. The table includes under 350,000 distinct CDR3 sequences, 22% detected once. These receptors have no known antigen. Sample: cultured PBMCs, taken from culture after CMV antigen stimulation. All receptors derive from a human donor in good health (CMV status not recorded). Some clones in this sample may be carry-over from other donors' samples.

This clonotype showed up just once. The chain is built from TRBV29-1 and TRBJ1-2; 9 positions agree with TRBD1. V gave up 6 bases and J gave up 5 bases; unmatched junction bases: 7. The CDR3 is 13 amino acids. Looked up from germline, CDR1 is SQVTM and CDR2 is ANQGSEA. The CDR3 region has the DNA TGCAGCGTCAGCCTCGACAGGGGGTATGGCTACACCTTC. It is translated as CSVSLDRGYGYTF.

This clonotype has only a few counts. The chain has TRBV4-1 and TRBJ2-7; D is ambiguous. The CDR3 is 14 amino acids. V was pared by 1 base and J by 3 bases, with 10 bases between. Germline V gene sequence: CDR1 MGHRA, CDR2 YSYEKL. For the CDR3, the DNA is TGCGCCAGCAGCCAAGCGGTAGTAGGCTACGAGCAGTACTTC. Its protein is CASSQAVVGYEQYF.

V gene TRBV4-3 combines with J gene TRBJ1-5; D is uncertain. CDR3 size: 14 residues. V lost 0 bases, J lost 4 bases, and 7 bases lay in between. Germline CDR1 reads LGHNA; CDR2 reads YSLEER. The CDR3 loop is CASSQDPFNQPQHF. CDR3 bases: TGCGCCAGCAGCCAAGATCCCTTTAATCAGCCCCAGCATTTT.

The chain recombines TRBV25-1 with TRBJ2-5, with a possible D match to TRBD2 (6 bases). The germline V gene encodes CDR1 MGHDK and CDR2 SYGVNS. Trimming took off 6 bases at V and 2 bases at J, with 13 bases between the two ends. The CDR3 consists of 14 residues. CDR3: CASSRESTQETQYF. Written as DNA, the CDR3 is TGTGCCAGCAGCCGGGAGTCAACGCAAGAGACCCAGTACTTC.

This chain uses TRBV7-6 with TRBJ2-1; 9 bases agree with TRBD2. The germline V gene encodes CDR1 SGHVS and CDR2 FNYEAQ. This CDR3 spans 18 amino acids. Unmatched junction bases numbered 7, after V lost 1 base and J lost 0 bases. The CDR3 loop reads CASSLEREALSSYNEQFF. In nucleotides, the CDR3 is TGTGCCAGCAGCTTAGAGCGGGAGGCCCTAAGCTCCTACAATGAGCAGTTCTTC.

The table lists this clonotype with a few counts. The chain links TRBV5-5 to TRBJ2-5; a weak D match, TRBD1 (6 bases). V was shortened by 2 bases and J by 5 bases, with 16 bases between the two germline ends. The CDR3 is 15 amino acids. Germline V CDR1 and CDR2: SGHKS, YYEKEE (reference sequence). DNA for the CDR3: TGTGCCAGCAGCTTCACAGGGCTTGAGGGGGAGACCCAGTACTTC. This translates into CASSFTGLEGETQYF.

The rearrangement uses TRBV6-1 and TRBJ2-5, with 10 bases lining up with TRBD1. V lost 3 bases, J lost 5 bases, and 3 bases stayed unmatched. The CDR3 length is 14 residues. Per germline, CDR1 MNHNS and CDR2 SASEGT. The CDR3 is CASSETGGRETQYF. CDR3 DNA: TGTGCCAGCAGTGAGACAGGGGGCCGGGAGACCCAGTACTTC.

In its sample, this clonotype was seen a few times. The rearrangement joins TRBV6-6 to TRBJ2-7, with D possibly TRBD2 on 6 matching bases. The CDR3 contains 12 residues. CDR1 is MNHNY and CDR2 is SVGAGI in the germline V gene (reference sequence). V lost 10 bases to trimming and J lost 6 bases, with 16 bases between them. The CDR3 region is CATSGDRGEQYF. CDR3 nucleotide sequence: TGTGCCACCTCGGGGGACCGGGGCGAGCAGTACTTC.

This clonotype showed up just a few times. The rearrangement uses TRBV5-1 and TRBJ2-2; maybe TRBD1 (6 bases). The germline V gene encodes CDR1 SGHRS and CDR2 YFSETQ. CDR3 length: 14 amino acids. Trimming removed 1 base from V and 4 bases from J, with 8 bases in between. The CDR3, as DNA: TGCGCCAGCAGCTTGCAGGGGATCACCGGGGAGCTGTTTTTT. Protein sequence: CASSLQGITGELFF.

The CDR3 DNA reads as TGTGCCAGCAGTCACCCGACTAGCGGGAGAGCTTGGCACACCGGGGAGCTGTTTTTT. Protein: CASSHPTSGRAWHTGELFF. This chain links TRBV6-2 or TRBV6-3 with TRBJ2-2; 12 nucleotides align to TRBD2. The junction had 13 bases not matched to a gene; V was cut back by 5 bases and J by 3 bases. Germline V gene sequence: CDR1 MNHEY, CDR2 SVGEGT. The CDR3 runs 19 residues.